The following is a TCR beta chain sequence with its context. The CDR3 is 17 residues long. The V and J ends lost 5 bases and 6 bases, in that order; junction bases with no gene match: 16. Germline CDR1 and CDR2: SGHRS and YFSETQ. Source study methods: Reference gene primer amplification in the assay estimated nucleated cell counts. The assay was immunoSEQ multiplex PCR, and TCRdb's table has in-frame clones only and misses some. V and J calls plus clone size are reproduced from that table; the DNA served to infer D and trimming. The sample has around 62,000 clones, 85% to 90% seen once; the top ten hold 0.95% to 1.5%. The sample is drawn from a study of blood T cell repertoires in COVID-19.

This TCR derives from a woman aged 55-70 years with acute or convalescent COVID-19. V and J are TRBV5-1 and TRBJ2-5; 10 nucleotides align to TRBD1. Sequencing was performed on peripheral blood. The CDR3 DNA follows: TGCGCCAGCAGATCCCGGGTGGTCGGGACAGGGGACAAGACCCAGTACTTC. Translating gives CASRSRVVGTGDKTQYF. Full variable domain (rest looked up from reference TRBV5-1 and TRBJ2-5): KAGVTQTPRYLIKTRGQQVTLSCSPISGHRSVSWYQQTPGQGLQFLFEYFSETQRNKGNFPGRFSGRQFSNSRSEMNVSTLELGDSALYLCASRSRVVGTGDKTQYFGPGTRLLVL.